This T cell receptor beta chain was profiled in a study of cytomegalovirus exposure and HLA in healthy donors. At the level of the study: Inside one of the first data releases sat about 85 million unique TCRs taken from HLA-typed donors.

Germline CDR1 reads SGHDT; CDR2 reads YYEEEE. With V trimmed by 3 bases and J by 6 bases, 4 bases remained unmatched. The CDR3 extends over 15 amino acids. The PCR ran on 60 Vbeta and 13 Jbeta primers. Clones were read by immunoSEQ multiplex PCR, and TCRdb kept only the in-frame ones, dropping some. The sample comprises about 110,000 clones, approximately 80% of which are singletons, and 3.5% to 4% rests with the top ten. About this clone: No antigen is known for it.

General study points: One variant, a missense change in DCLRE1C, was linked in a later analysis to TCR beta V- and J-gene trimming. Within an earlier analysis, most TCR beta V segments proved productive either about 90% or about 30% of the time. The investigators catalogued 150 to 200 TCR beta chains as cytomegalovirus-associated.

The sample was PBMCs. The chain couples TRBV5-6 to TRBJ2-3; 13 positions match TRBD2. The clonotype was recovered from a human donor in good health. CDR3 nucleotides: TGTGCCAGCAGCTACGGGACTAGCGGGATGGATACGCAGTATTTT. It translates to CASSYGTSGMDTQYF.